Following are 10 T cell receptor beta chains from one sample sequenced in a study of monozygotic twins with cystic fibrosis. Measured with immunoSEQ multiplex PCR; TCRdb has only the in-frame clones, and not every one. The sample has about 36,000 clones; over 75% are singletons. The specimen sequenced was blood. These receptors were collected from a girl aged 2-9 years with cystic fibrosis.

The CDR3 DNA sequence: TGTGCCAGCTCACCTGGGACAGGGGGCTCCTACGAGCAGTACTTC. Amino acids: CASSPGTGGSYEQYF. The chain has TRBV18 and TRBJ2-7, with TRBD1 identical over 11 bases. Germline values: CDR1 KGHSH, CDR2 LQKENI. The ends lost 3 bases at V and 0 bases at J; junction bases unmatched: 1. The CDR3 contains 15 residues.

The V and J genes are TRBV5-1 and TRBJ1-2; D unclear. This CDR3 has 14 residues. CDR1 is SGHRS, CDR2 YFSETQ, per germline. With 0 bases removed from V and 4 bases from J, the gap between germline ends came to 10 bases. The CDR3 DNA follows: TGCGCCAGCAGCTTGGAGTCGGGATTCTATGGCTACACCTTC. Protein sequence: CASSLESGFYGYTF.

This chain links TRBV29-1 with TRBJ2-5, with D possibly being TRBD1 (7 bases). The J call may be wrong; the DNA end is better matched by TRBJ2-7. The CDR3 contains 12 residues. Germline loops: CDR1 SQVTM, CDR2 ANQGSEA. This CDR3 reads CSAAGQLYEQYF. The CDR3, as DNA: TGCAGCGCCGCGGGACAGCTATACGAGCAGTACTTC.

The chain combines TRBV29-1 with TRBJ2-2, with D tentatively TRBD1 (5 bases). Germline values: CDR1 SQVTM, CDR2 ANQGSEA. V lost 6 bases and J lost 1, with 12 bases in between. This CDR3 contains 14 residues. The CDR3 bases are TGCAGCGTGATGGGGCATCTGAACACCGGGGAGCTGTTTTTT. This sequence encodes CSVMGHLNTGELFF.

The V gene is TRBV7-9, the J gene TRBJ2-7; possibly TRBD1 for D (5 bases). Germline CDR1 SEHNR, CDR2 FQNEAQ (reference sequence). The V gene lost 4 bases and the J gene lost 6 bases, with 13 bases spanning the gap. This CDR3 spans 13 amino acids. The CDR3 loop reads CASSSTPDIEQYF. The DNA of the CDR3 is TGTGCCAGCAGCTCTACCCCGGACATCGAGCAGTACTTC.

The genes are TRBV30 and TRBJ2-3, with a possible D match to TRBD1 (6 bases). Germline CDR1 reads GTSNPN; CDR2 reads SVGIG (reference sequence). The CDR3 covers 16 residues. V was shortened by 0 bases and J by 2 bases, with 15 bases between the two germline ends. The chain's CDR3 is CAWSVLQGTSTDTQYF. The DNA for the CDR3 is TGTGCCTGGAGTGTACTACAGGGTACCTCCACAGATACGCAGTATTTT.

The J gene is TRBJ1-5, the V gene TRBV15; D not resolved. CDR1 and CDR2 (germline): LNHNV, YYDKDF (reference sequence). Between the trimmed V and J ends, which lost 1 base and 0 bases, there was a span of 16 bases. The CDR3 is 18 amino acids. The chain's CDR3 is CATSRVWFGRDSNQPQHF. The CDR3 coding sequence is TGTGCCACCAGCAGAGTTTGGTTCGGTAGGGATAGCAATCAGCCCCAGCATTTT. The full variable domain, with the rest looked up from reference TRBV15 and TRBJ1-5, is DAMVIQNPRYQVTQFGKPVTLSCSQTLNHNVMYWYQQKSSQAPKLLFHYYDKDFNNEADTPDNFQSRRPNTSFCFLDIRSPGLGDTAMYLCATSRVWFGRDSNQPQHFGDGTRLSIL.

The chain joins TRBV4-1 to TRBJ2-1; no clear D. V dropped 0 bases and J dropped 2 bases, with 20 bases sitting between them. This CDR3 is built from 19 residues. Germline V CDR1 and CDR2: MGHRA, YSYEKL. CDR3 DNA sequence: TGCGCCAGCAGCCAAGATGCCCCCCCCAGCGCCAACACCTACAATGAGCAGTTCTTC. It encodes CASSQDAPPSANTYNEQFF.

This chain connects TRBV6-5 to TRBJ2-7, with D possibly matching TRBD1 (6 bases). CDR3 length equals 16 residues. In germline, CDR1 is MNHEY, CDR2 SVGAGI. V shed 0 bases and J shed 0 bases, with 12 bases lying between them. CDR3 sequence reads: CASSYSWQGNSYEQYF. For the CDR3, the DNA is TGTGCCAGCAGTTACTCTTGGCAGGGGAACTCCTACGAGCAGTACTTC.

The chain employs TRBV27 and TRBJ2-1, with D uncertain. Trimming shortened V by 4 bases and J by 0 bases, and 16 bases separated the two germline ends. CDR3 length equals 17 residues. Per the germline V gene, CDR1 is MNHEY and CDR2 is SMNVEV (reference sequence). DNA of the CDR3: TGTGCCAGCAGTTCCTTCGGACCGCGGCTCTCCTACAATGAGCAGTTCTTC. It yields the protein CASSSFGPRLSYNEQFF.